Presented here are 14 T cell receptor beta chains from one specimen sequenced in a study of blood T cell repertoires in COVID-19. Data came from immunoSEQ multiplex PCR; TCRdb stores just in-frame clones and leaves some out. The profile shows 120,000 or so clones, around 90% of them singletons. Material for sequencing was peripheral blood. These receptors were collected from a woman aged 55-70 years with COVID-19, enrolled during active disease.

The rearrangement links TRBV9 to TRBJ2-4; TRBD2 matches 12 bases. Trimming removed 2 bases from V and 6 bases from J; junction bases left unmatched: 6. Germline loops: CDR1 SGDLS, CDR2 YYNGEE. The CDR3 runs 16 residues. CDR3 sequence reads: CASSVGLAGMRNIQYF. DNA for the CDR3: TGTGCCAGCAGCGTTGGACTAGCGGGGATGAGAAACATTCAGTACTTC.

This clone was recorded once. V is TRBV4-1 and J is TRBJ1-2, with a tentative D call TRBD1 (6 bases). Trimming took 1 base from V and 5 from J, leaving 8 bases between them. This CDR3 is 13 amino acids long. The germline gives CDR1 MGHRA, CDR2 YSYEKL. CDR3 coding DNA: TGCGCCAGCAGCCAAGGGACAGCTTATGGCTACACCTTC. This translates into CASSQGTAYGYTF.

The rearrangement joins TRBV27 to TRBJ1-5; TRBD1 aligns across 7 bases. This CDR3 spans 16 amino acids. J was trimmed by 3 bases and V by 4 bases; bases with no gene match: 9. Germline lookup yields CDR1 MNHEY and CDR2 SMNVEV (reference sequence). CDR3 sequence (DNA): TGTGCCAGCAGTTCCCTCCAGGACAGGCCCAATCAGCCCCAGCATTTT. This translates into CASSSLQDRPNQPQHF.

V is TRBV6-5 and J is TRBJ1-5; possible D gene TRBD1, 5 bases. This CDR3 is built from 15 residues. CDR1 MNHEY and CDR2 SVGAGI come from the germline V gene. Trimming shortened V by 2 bases and J by 3 bases, and 11 bases separated the two germline ends. The CDR3 region has the DNA TGTGCCAGCAGTTACCGGCAGGGTGCCAATCAGCCCCAGCATTTT. This codes for CASSYRQGANQPQHF.

The chain has TRBV12-3 or TRBV12-4 and TRBJ2-2, with TRBD1 identical over 8 bases. The CDR3 is 13 residues long. The J segment lost 6 bases and the V segment lost 5 bases, leaving 2 bases of the junction unmatched. The CDR3: CASSPGGPGELFF. In DNA form, the CDR3 reads TGTGCCAGCAGTCCAGGGGGCCCCGGGGAGCTGTTTTTT.

The rearrangement joins TRBV7-9 to TRBJ1-1, with D perhaps TRBD1 (5 bases). The V end lost 5 bases, the J end lost 10 bases, and 14 bases lay between the germline ends. Looked up from germline, CDR1 is SEHNR and CDR2 is FQNEAQ (reference sequence). CDR3 length: 12 residues. In nucleotides, the CDR3 is TGTGCCAGCAGCCTGGGAGGGAGGGGAGCTTTCTTT. It encodes CASSLGGRGAFF.

The chain uses TRBV21-1 and TRBJ2-5; the D call TRBD2 from the table was never checked on the DNA. TRBV21-1 is labeled a pseudogene. This CDR3 is 18 amino acids long. The CDR3 nucleotides are TGTGCCAGCAGCAAAAGTGGTCGCGCGGGGGGACCCCAAGAGACCCAGTACTTC. This sequence encodes CASSKSGRAGGPQETQYF.

The chain uses TRBV6-4 and TRBJ1-3, with D hard to call. This CDR3 has 17 residues. Looked up from germline, CDR1 is MRHNA and CDR2 is SNTAGT. Between the trimmed V and J ends, which lost 5 bases and 3 bases, there was a span of 20 bases. CDR3 residues: CASSPPGIGYGGNTIYF. The CDR3 nucleotides read TGTGCCAGCAGTCCCCCCGGGATAGGGTATGGTGGAAACACCATATATTTT.

The rearrangement joins TRBV2 to TRBJ2-1, with TRBD2 matching 12 bases. Looked up from germline, CDR1 is SNHLY and CDR2 is FYNNEI. The trim removed 6 bases at V and 8 bases at J, leaving 8 bases unmatched. The CDR3 consists of 15 residues. DNA for the CDR3: TGTGCCAGCAGGGGCCTAGCGGGGGGGGTCGATGAGCAGTTCTTC. It encodes CASRGLAGGVDEQFF.

J is TRBJ2-1 and V is TRBV9; tentative D call: TRBD2 (5 bases). The V gene's germline CDR1 is SGDLS and CDR2 YYNGEE. With 6 bases removed from V and 4 bases from J, the gap between germline ends came to 14 bases. The CDR3 contains 14 residues. As DNA, the CDR3 is TGTGCCAGCACCCCATCAGCGGCTTACAATGAGCAGTTCTTC. Amino acid sequence: CASTPSAAYNEQFF.

The genes are TRBV7-3 and TRBJ1-1; perhaps TRBD1 as D (6 bases). The V end was cut by 1 base, the J end by 11 bases, with 17 bases between. Germline V CDR1 and CDR2: SGHTA, FQGTGA. This CDR3 region has 14 residues. The CDR3 loop reads CASSLNSGGGFAFF. The DNA of the CDR3 is TGTGCCAGCAGCTTAAATTCTGGGGGCGGTTTTGCTTTCTTT.

This clone was observed once. V and J are TRBV3-1 (or the pseudogene TRBV3-2) and TRBJ2-5; TRBD1 agrees at 8 bases. The V gene's germline CDR1 is LGHDT and CDR2 YNNKEL (reference sequence). V gave up 1 base and J gave up 5 bases; unmatched junction bases: 6. This CDR3 region has 15 residues. CDR3 sequence reads: CASSQGQGMRETQYF. CDR3 in DNA: TGTGCCAGCAGCCAAGGACAGGGGATGAGGGAGACCCAGTACTTC.

This rearrangement joins TRBV7-9 to TRBJ2-7, with 8 bases lining up with TRBD1. Germline CDR1 is SEHNR and CDR2 is FQNEAQ (reference sequence). V gave up 5 bases and J gave up 4 bases; unmatched junction bases: 10. There are 15 residues in the CDR3. DNA for the CDR3: TGTGCCAGCAGCCCGGATCGGACAGGGTTATACGAGCAGTACTTC. Its translation: CASSPDRTGLYEQYF.

This chain connects TRBV9 to TRBJ1-3; D remains ambiguous. The V and J ends lost 0 bases and 0 bases respectively, with 13 bases between them. Germline assignment: CDR1 SGDLS and CDR2 YYNGEE. The CDR3 is 17 residues long. CDR3 sequence reads: CASSVEKRPNSGNTIYF. For the CDR3, the DNA is TGTGCCAGCAGCGTAGAAAAGCGGCCCAACTCTGGAAACACCATATATTTT.